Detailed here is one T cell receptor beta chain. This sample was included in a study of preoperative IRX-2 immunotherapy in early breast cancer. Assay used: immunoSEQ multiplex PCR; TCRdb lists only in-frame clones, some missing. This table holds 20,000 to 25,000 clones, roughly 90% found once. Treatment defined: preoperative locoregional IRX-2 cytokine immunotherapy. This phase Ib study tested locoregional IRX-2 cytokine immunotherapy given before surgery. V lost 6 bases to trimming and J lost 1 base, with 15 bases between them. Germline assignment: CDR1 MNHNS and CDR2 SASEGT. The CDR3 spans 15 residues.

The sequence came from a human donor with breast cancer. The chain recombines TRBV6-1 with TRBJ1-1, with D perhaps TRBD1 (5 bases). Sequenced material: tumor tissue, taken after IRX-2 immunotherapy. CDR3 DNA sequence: TGTGCCAGCAGCTACCAGGGAAAGGGGAACACTGAAGCTTTCTTT. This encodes CASSYQGKGNTEAFF.